This T cell receptor (beta chain) was retrieved from a study of blood T cell repertoires in COVID-19. Original processing notes: For nucleated cells, counts were estimated from reference gene primer amplification. Some clones are missing from TCRdb's copy, which holds only in-frame ones; the method was immunoSEQ multiplex PCR. The V and J calls and the clone size are those of that table, but D and trimming were determined from the DNA. The sample lists tens of thousands of clones, roughly 77% occurring once. CDR3 size: 16 residues. Germline loops: CDR1 SEHNR, CDR2 FQNEAQ (reference sequence). V lost 4 bases to trimming and J lost 1 base; unmatched junction nucleotides: 7.

The gene calls are TRBV7-9 and TRBJ2-3, with 8 bases aligning to TRBD2. Sequencing input: peripheral blood. The sequence came from an elderly man with acute or convalescent COVID-19. CDR3 region: CASSSGSGAGTDTQYF. The CDR3 DNA is TGTGCCAGCAGCTCAGGTAGCGGGGCCGGCACAGATACGCAGTATTTT.